The clone carrying this TCR beta chain has ten or more counts. Its antigen is unknown. The CDR3 is made up of 16 amino acids. Trimming shortened V by 0 bases and J by 0 bases, and 12 bases separated the two germline ends. Germline loops: CDR1 LGHNT, CDR2 FRNRAP. This entry comes from a study of T cells in Graves' hyperthyroidism and ophthalmopathy. Study-level findings and limits: Also found in blood were most expanded thyroid clonotypes above 0.001.

RNA transcripts gave rise to amplified TCR beta CDR3 regions. HTBI primers were the set used in a first-round RT-PCR of the TCR CDR3. MiXCR was run by TCRdb on the multiplex PCR reads, yielding one entry per CDR3 protein. The sample includes under 600,000 distinct CDR3 sequences, around 15% of them seen just once. Source material: blood. This receptor was obtained from a woman aged 40 to 50 with Graves' ophthalmopathy. The J gene is TRBJ2-7, the V gene TRBV12-5; D gene ambiguous. The DNA of the CDR3 is TGTGCTAGTGGTTTGGTACCCTTAGTGTACTCCTACGAGCAGTACTTC. Translation gives CASGLVPLVYSYEQYF.